One TCR beta chain is described in this entry. Its antigen is not known. A multiplex PCR was run with 60 Vbeta primers and 13 Jbeta primers. Clones were read by immunoSEQ multiplex PCR, and TCRdb kept only the in-frame ones, dropping some. The table for this sample gives under 95,000 clones. This specimen comes from a study of cytomegalovirus exposure and HLA in healthy donors. Study-wide points: A later look showed TCR association rates differing by HLA locus, highest for DRB1 and lowest for HLA-C.

The germline V and J ends were trimmed by 8 bases and 1 base, with 11 bases remaining between them. This CDR3 contains 12 residues. The germline gives CDR1 GTSNPN, CDR2 SVGIG (reference sequence). Specimen: PBMCs. The receptor was derived from a man younger than 30 in good health and CMV-seropositive. The rearrangement joins TRBV30 to TRBJ1-1, with D possibly matching TRBD1 (6 bases). CDR3 in amino acids: CAGGQTNTEAFF. CDR3 bases: TGTGCCGGGGGACAAACGAACACTGAAGCTTTCTTT.